This T cell receptor (beta chain) originates from a study of blood T cell repertoires in COVID-19. Study background: The origin of the acute and convalescent COVID-19 samples was the United States, Italy and Spain.

This clone was counted between two and nine times. Study processing details: Reference gene primers were amplified, and this amplification served to estimate nucleated cell counts. Produced via immunoSEQ multiplex PCR; TCRdb's table is partial and in-frame only. V, J and clone size are taken as reported in that table, and D and trimming were inferred from the DNA itself. The sample has 110,000 or so clones, around 85% seen once. Germline CDR1 reads SNHLY; CDR2 reads FYNNEI. The CDR3 runs to 16 residues. With 3 bases clipped from V and 6 bases from J, the junction kept 6 bases outside the gene matches.

The chain combines TRBV2 with TRBJ1-6; 9 bases map to TRBD1. The sample taken for sequencing was peripheral blood. The source of this sequence is a human donor in a cohort sampled during active COVID-19. CDR3 region: CASSEVGQGINSPLHF. The CDR3 bases are TGTGCCAGCAGTGAGGTAGGACAGGGGATTAATTCACCCCTCCACTTT.